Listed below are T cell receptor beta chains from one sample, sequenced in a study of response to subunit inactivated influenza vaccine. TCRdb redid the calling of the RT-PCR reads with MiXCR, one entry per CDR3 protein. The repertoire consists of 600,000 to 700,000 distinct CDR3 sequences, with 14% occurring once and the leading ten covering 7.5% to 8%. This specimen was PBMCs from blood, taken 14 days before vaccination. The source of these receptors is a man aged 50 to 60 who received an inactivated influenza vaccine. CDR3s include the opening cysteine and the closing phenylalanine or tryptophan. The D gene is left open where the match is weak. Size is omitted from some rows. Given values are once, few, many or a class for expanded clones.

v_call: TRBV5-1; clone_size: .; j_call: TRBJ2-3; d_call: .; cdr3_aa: CASTYGGRPQDTQYF; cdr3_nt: TGCGCCAGCACCTACGGGGGGCGCCCCCAAGATACGCAGTATTTT
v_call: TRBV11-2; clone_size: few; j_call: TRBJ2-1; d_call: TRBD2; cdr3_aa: CASSLGPASGGPSYNEQFF; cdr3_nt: TGTGCCAGCAGCTTAGGTCCGGCTAGCGGGGGACCCTCCTACAATGAGCAGTTCTTC
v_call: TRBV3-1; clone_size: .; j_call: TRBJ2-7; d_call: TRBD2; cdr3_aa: CASSSGTTVYEQYF; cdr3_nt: TGTGCCAGCAGTTCCGGGACTACGGTCTACGAGCAGTACTTC
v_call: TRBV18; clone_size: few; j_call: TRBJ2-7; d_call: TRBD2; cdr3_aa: CASSRGGLQGNEQYF; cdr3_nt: TGTGCCAGCTCCCGCGGGGGGCTACAAGGGAACGAGCAGTACTTC
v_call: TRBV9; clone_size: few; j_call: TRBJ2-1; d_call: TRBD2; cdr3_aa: CASSVGQAGYNEQFF; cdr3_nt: TGTGCCAGCAGCGTAGGCCAAGCGGGATACAATGAGCAGTTCTTC
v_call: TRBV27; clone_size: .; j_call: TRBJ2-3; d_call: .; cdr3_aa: CASSPGWVEADTQYF; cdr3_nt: TGTGCCAGCAGCCCGGGTTGGGTGGAGGCAGATACGCAGTATTTT
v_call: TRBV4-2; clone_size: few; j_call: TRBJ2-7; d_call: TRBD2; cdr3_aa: CASSQEVAGAVQYF; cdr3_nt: TGTGCCAGCAGCCAAGAGGTAGCGGGAGCAGTGCAGTACTTC
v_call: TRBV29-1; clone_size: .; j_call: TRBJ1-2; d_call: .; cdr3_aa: CSVPGTGLYGYTF; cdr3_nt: TGCAGCGTACCCGGGACCGGGCTCTATGGCTACACCTTC
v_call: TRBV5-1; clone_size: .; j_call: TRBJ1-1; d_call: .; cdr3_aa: CASSLLPGNGAEAFF; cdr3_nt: TGCGCCAGCAGCTTGTTACCGGGCAATGGCGCTGAAGCTTTCTTT
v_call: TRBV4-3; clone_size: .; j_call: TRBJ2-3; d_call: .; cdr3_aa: CASSQDVGSVGSSTDTQYF; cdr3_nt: TGCGCCAGCAGCCAAGATGTCGGTTCGGTGGGGAGCTCGACAGATACGCAGTATTTT
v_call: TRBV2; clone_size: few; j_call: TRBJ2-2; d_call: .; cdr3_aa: CASNRDDTGELFF; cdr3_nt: TGTGCCAGCAACCGGGACGACACCGGGGAGCTGTTTTTT
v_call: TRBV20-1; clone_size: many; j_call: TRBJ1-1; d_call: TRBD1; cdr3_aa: CSARPTGTYTEAFF; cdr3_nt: TGCAGTGCTAGGCCGACAGGGACCTACACTGAAGCTTTCTTT
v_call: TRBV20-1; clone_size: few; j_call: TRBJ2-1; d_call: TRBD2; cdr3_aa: CSALLAGGPGNEQFF; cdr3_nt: TGCAGTGCTCTATTAGCGGGGGGGCCCGGGAATGAGCAGTTCTTC
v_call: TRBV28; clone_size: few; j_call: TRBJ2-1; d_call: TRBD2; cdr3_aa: CASSFYELAGVNEQFF; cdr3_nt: TGTGCCAGCAGTTTCTATGAACTAGCGGGAGTCAATGAGCAGTTCTTC
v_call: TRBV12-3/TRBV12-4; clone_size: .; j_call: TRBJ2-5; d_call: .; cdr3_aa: CASSPHRTDQETQYF; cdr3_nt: TGTGCCAGCAGCCCCCACCGGACAGACCAAGAGACCCAGTACTTC
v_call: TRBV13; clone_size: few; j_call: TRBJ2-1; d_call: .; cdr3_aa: CASSTGLASDEQFF; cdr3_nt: TGTGCCAGCAGCACGGGACTGGCCTCTGATGAGCAGTTCTTC
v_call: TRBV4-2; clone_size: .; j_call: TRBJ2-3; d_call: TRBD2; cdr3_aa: CASSHDTVGGILPSGSTDTQYF; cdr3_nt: TGTGCCAGCAGCCATGATACGGTAGGCGGGATCCTCCCTAGCGGATCGACAGATACGCAGTATTTT
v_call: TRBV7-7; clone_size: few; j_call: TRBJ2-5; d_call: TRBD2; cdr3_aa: CASSSILAGGQETQYF; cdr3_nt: TGTGCCAGCAGCTCCATACTAGCGGGAGGTCAAGAGACCCAGTACTTC
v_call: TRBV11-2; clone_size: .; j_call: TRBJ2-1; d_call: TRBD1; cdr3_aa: CASRIPGGNEQFF; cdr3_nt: TGTGCCAGCAGAATCCCAGGGGGCAATGAGCAGTTCTTC
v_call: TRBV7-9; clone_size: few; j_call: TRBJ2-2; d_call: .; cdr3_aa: CASSPHTGREELFF; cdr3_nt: TGTGCCAGCAGCCCCCATACGGGGCGGGAAGAGCTGTTTTTT
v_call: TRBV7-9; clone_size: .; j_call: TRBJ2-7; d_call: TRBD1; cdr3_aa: CASSLPDRGLEQYF; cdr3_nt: TGTGCCAGCAGCTTACCCGACAGGGGCCTCGAGCAGTACTTC
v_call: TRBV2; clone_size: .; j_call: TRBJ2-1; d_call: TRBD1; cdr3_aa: CASMSDRGSYNEQFF; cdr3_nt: TGTGCCAGCATGTCGGACAGGGGGTCCTACAATGAGCAGTTCTTC
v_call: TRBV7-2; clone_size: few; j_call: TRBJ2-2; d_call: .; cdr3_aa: CASTSTAGSGELFF; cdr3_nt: TGTGCCAGCACCTCGACGGCGGGGTCCGGGGAGCTGTTTTTT
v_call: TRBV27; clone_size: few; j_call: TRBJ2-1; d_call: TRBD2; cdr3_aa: CASSLIASGLIADNEQFF; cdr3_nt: TGTGCCAGCAGTTTAATTGCTAGCGGATTAATCGCAGACAATGAGCAGTTCTTC